One T cell receptor (beta chain) is described in this entry. Antigen specificity is unknown. The record originates from a study of OX40 agonist ivuxolimab in advanced cancers. Study in general: Patients were given ivuxolimab, an antibody that agonizes OX40 (CD134). Partial responses were recorded for three patients, including one with hepatocellular carcinoma and two with cutaneous melanoma. Study-level points and caveats: On average, CD8+ T cells showed a greater number of expanded clones than CD4+. CD4+ and CD8+ T cells in blood underwent clonal expansion by week 6 at 0.1 to 3.0 mg/kg.

The repertoire was sequenced with immunoSEQ multiplex PCR; TCRdb's copy has only in-frame clones and lacks some. Of around 30,000 clones listed, around four fifths were seen once; the top ten hold around 10%. Germline CDR1 reads LGHNA; CDR2 reads YSLEER. V trimming: 0 bases; J trimming: 7 bases; junction bases outside the gene matches: 9. The CDR3 contains 17 residues. This specimen was CD4+ or CD8+ T cells sorted from blood, taken in a trial of the OX40 agonist ivuxolimab. The chain links TRBV4-3 to TRBJ1-4; 9 positions match TRBD1. This clonotype was sampled from an adult with an advanced solid tumor such as melanoma, head and neck, liver or kidney cancer. CDR3 loop: CASSQDRLTGGGEKLFF. In DNA, the CDR3 is TGCGCCAGCAGCCAAGATAGACTGACAGGGGGTGGTGAAAAACTGTTTTTT.